Listed below are T cell receptor beta chains from one sample, sequenced in a study of cytomegalovirus exposure and HLA in healthy donors. Assay used: immunoSEQ multiplex PCR; TCRdb lists only in-frame clones, some missing. The sample lists around 140,000 clones, roughly 78% occurring once. Sequencing was performed on PBMCs. These receptors were obtained from a man aged 50 to 59 in good health and CMV-seropositive. CDR3s include the opening cysteine and the closing phenylalanine or tryptophan. The D gene is left open where the match is weak. Some rows have no size entry. The others give once, few or many, or a class for an expanded clone.

.,TRBV7-2,TRBJ2-7,TRBD1,CASSSRDRDGRNEQYF,TGTGCCAGCAGCTCGCGGGACAGGGACGGGAGGAACGAGCAGTACTTC
.,TRBV7-2,TRBJ2-2,.,CASSLVFGVDNTGELFF,TGTGCCAGCAGCTTAGTATTCGGGGTCGACAACACCGGGGAGCTGTTTTTT
.,TRBV5-6,TRBJ1-6,.,CASSLTPSYNSPLHF,TGTGCCAGCAGCTTGACGCCGAGTTATAATTCACCCCTCCACTTT
.,TRBV29-1,TRBJ2-5,TRBD1,CSVARLTGEETQYF,TGCAGCGTTGCGCGTTTGACAGGGGAAGAGACCCAGTACTTC
once,TRBV5-1,TRBJ2-3,.,CASRKQDTDTQYF,TGCGCCAGCAGAAAACAGGACACAGATACGCAGTATTTT
.,TRBV7-2,TRBJ2-7,TRBD2,CASSLTSDVREQYF,TGTGCCAGCAGCCTCACTAGCGACGTGAGAGAGCAGTACTTC
.,TRBV18,TRBJ1-5,.,CASSPTRSDQPQHF,TGTGCCAGCTCACCGACCAGAAGCGATCAGCCCCAGCATTTT
.,TRBV6-1,TRBJ1-1,.,CASSSHSAAGAEAFF,TGTGCCAGCAGTTCTCACTCAGCGGCTGGGGCTGAAGCTTTCTTT
.,TRBV2,TRBJ1-6,TRBD1,CASSETGPRSPLHF,TGTGCCAGCAGTGAGACAGGGCCTAGGTCACCCCTCCACTTT
.,TRBV19,TRBJ1-1,.,CASSITHMNTEAFF,TGTGCCAGTAGTATAACACACATGAACACTGAAGCTTTCTTT
few,TRBV11-3,TRBJ1-2,.,CASSLVLRDGYTF,TGTGCCAGCAGCTTAGTCTTGCGGGATGGCTACACCTTC
.,TRBV27,TRBJ2-7,TRBD2,CASSFRPSGGSSSYEQYF,TGTGCCAGCAGTTTCCGCCCTAGCGGGGGGAGCAGCTCCTACGAGCAGTACTTC
.,TRBV11-2,TRBJ2-3,.,CASSLGATDTQYF,TGTGCCAGCAGCTTAGGAGCCACAGATACGCAGTATTTT
.,TRBV6-6,TRBJ2-7,.,CASSSLTGFYEQYF,TGTGCCAGCAGTTCGCTAACGGGTTTCTACGAGCAGTACTTC
.,TRBV29-1,TRBJ2-7,TRBD1,CSVGDSFYEQYF,TGCAGCGTGGGGGACAGCTTTTACGAGCAGTACTTC
.,TRBV9,TRBJ2-1,.,CASSPTRLPYNEQFF,TGTGCCAGCAGCCCTACTAGACTACCATACAATGAGCAGTTCTTC
few,TRBV5-4,TRBJ2-5,TRBD2,CASSSRLAGSETQYF,TGTGCCAGCAGCTCCCGCCTAGCGGGGTCAGAGACCCAGTACTTC
.,TRBV10-1,TRBJ2-1,.,CASSEWGLVGDEQFF,TGCGCCAGCAGTGAGTGGGGACTCGTGGGCGATGAGCAGTTCTTC
few,TRBV29-1,TRBJ2-3,TRBD2,CSTGGGLAVSVNTQYF,TGCAGCACGGGGGGGGGACTAGCGGTCTCGGTGAATACGCAGTATTTT
.,TRBV4-2,TRBJ2-5,TRBD2,CASSQESSGIPQDF,TGTGCCAGCAGCCAAGAATCAAGCGGGATCCCCCAGGACTTC
.,TRBV2,TRBJ1-5,.,CASSESRFGQPQHF,TGTGCCAGCAGTGAGAGCAGGTTCGGTCAGCCCCAGCATTTT
once,TRBV7-9,TRBJ2-2,.,CASSSQGGGITGELFF,TGTGCCAGCAGTTCGCAAGGGGGCGGGATCACCGGGGAGCTGTTTTTT
few,TRBV5-5,TRBJ2-2,.,CASSLAGVGELFF,TGTGCCAGCAGCTTGGCAGGGGTCGGGGAGCTGTTTTTT
.,TRBV5-1,TRBJ1-6,TRBD1,CASSKGQPPLHF,TGCGCCAGCAGCAAGGGACAGCCCCCCCTCCACTTT
.,TRBV7-9,TRBJ2-3,.,CASSTPHSGSTDTQYF,TGTGCCAGCAGTACCCCCCACAGCGGAAGCACAGATACGCAGTATTTT
few,TRBV6-6,TRBJ1-3,.,CASSYAGLFSGNTIYF,TGTGCCAGCAGTTACGCAGGCCTCTTCTCTGGAAACACCATATATTTT
.,TRBV27,TRBJ2-1,.,CASSYRPLGLRNEQFF,TGTGCCAGCAGTTACCGTCCCTTGGGACTCCGAAATGAGCAGTTCTTC
.,TRBV5-1,TRBJ1-2,TRBD1,CASSRGGGQDYGYTF,TGCGCCAGCAGCCGCGGCGGCGGACAGGACTATGGCTACACCTTC
.,TRBV5-1,TRBJ1-1,TRBD1,CASNRGAGNTEAFF,TGCGCCAGCAACAGGGGAGCCGGGAACACTGAAGCTTTCTTT
.,TRBV29-1,TRBJ2-7,.,CSVRAGWENSYEQYF,TGCAGCGTTAGGGCGGGTTGGGAGAACTCCTACGAGCAGTACTTC
.,TRBV15,TRBJ1-1,.,CATSRDGAATEAFF,TGTGCCACCAGCAGAGATGGAGCCGCCACTGAAGCTTTCTTT
.,TRBV28,TRBJ1-2,.,CASSLRPGYGYTF,TGTGCCAGCAGTTTAAGGCCGGGCTATGGCTACACCTTC
.,TRBV11-3,TRBJ1-1,.,CASSPRTGF,TGTGCCAGCAGCCCTCGAACGGGATTT
.,TRBV2,TRBJ2-1,TRBD2,CASREGTSNAQFF,TGTGCCAGCAGGGAGGGGACTAGCAATGCGCAGTTCTTC
.,TRBV19,TRBJ2-7,TRBD2,CASSDPGTSGSYEQYF,TGTGCCAGTAGCGACCCCGGGACTAGCGGGAGCTACGAGCAGTACTTC
.,TRBV7-2,TRBJ1-3,TRBD1,CASSFGTGSGNTIYF,TGTGCCAGCAGCTTCGGGACAGGATCCGGAAACACCATATATTTT
.,TRBV4-3,TRBJ2-1,.,CASSQDIRIEQFF,TGCGCCAGCAGCCAAGATATCAGGATAGAGCAGTTCTTC
.,TRBV11-2,TRBJ2-6,.,CASSPSRRGGANVLTF,TGTGCCAGCAGCCCGTCGAGGCGGGGTGGGGCCAACGTCCTGACTTTC
.,TRBV7-2,TRBJ2-7,.,CASSFHRDTYEQYF,TGTGCCAGCAGCTTTCACAGGGACACCTACGAGCAGTACTTC
.,TRBV25-1,TRBJ2-4,TRBD1,CATGWGDRGLIQYF,TGTGCCACCGGATGGGGGGACAGGGGGCTTATTCAGTACTTC
.,TRBV14,TRBJ2-2,.,CASSQGGLTGELFF,TGTGCCAGCAGCCAAGGGGGGCTCACCGGGGAGCTGTTTTTT
.,TRBV13,TRBJ1-6,.,CASSLREIYNSPLHF,TGTGCCAGCAGCTTAAGGGAGATCTATAATTCACCCCTCCACTTT
.,TRBV5-1,TRBJ2-7,TRBD1,CASSLSGTGGSEQYF,TGCGCCAGCAGCCTATCCGGGACAGGGGGTAGTGAGCAGTACTTC
once,TRBV9,TRBJ2-3,TRBD2,CASSFGGSPSTDTQYF,TGTGCCAGCAGTTTCGGCGGGAGCCCAAGCACAGATACGCAGTATTTT
.,TRBV27,TRBJ1-1,.,CASSPGGIEAFF,TGTGCCAGCAGCCCCGGGGGTATTGAAGCTTTCTTT
.,TRBV4-2,TRBJ2-5,TRBD2,CASSSSGGQETQYF,TGTGCCAGCAGTTCTAGCGGGGGGCAAGAGACCCAGTACTTC
few,TRBV5-1,TRBJ1-2,.,CASSLTRALAKGDGYTF,TGCGCCAGCAGCTTGACCCGGGCCCTCGCCAAGGGAGATGGCTACACCTTC
.,TRBV2,TRBJ1-4,.,CASSKQVIEKLFF,TGTGCCAGCAGCAAACAGGTTATCGAAAAACTGTTTTTT
few,TRBV4-1,TRBJ1-2,.,CASSQDSAANNYGYTF,TGCGCCAGCAGCCAAGACTCGGCGGCGAATAACTATGGCTACACCTTC
.,TRBV7-2,TRBJ2-1,.,CASSSVGTRGGNEQFF,TGTGCCAGCAGCTCTGTAGGGACCAGGGGCGGAAATGAGCAGTTCTTC